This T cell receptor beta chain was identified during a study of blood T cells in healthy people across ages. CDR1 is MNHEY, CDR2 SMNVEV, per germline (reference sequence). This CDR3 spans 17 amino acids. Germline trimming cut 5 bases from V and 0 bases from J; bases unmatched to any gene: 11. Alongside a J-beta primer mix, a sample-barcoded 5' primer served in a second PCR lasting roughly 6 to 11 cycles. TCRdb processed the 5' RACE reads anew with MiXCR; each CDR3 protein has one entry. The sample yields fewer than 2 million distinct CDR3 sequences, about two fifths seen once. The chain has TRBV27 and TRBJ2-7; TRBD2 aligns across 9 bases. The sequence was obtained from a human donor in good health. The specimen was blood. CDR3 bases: TGTGCCAGCAGTCCCCTCCGGCTAGCGGGGACCTCCTACGAGCAGTACTTC. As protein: CASSPLRLAGTSYEQYF.